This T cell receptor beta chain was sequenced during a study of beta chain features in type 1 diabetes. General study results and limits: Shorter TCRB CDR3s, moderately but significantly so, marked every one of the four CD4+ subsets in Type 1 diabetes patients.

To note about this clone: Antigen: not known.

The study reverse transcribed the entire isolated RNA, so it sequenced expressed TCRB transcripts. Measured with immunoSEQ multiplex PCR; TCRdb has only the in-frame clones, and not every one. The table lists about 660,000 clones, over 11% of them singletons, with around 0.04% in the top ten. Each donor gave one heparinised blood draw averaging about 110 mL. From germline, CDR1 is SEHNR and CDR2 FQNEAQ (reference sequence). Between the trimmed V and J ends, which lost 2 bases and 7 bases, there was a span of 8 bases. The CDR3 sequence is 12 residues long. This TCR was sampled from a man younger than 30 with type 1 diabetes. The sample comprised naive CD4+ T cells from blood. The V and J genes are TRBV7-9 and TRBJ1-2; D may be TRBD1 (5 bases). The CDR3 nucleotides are TGTGCCAGCAGCTTATCTCAGGGTGGCTACACCTTC. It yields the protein CASSLSQGGYTF.